This TCR beta chain was recorded in a study of cytomegalovirus exposure and HLA in healthy donors. Study-wide points: Indistinguishable V segments such as TRBV6-2 and TRBV6-3 were excluded.

With regard to this clone: Its antigen remains unknown.

V shed 1 base, J shed 4 bases, and the junction held 6 bases outside the gene matches. This CDR3 has 15 amino acids. In germline, CDR1 is MNHNS, CDR2 SASEGT. Primers: 60 Vbeta forward and 13 Jbeta reverse. The table came from immunoSEQ multiplex PCR; TCRdb's copy has only in-frame clones and leaves some out. Seen in this sample are around 52,000 clones; the ten most common clones hold 26%. The TCR was taken from a man aged 40-49 years in good health and CMV-seropositive. Sequences were obtained from PBMCs. This chain links TRBV6-1 with TRBJ2-7; 8 bases are shared with TRBD2. CDR3 region: CASSEGVAGPYEQYF. CDR3 sequence (DNA): TGTGCCAGCAGTGAAGGAGTAGCGGGACCTTACGAGCAGTACTTC.